The rows below give T cell receptor beta chains drawn from one sample of a study of T cells after yellow fever vaccination. MiXCR was run by TCRdb on the 5' RACE reads, yielding one entry per CDR3 protein. The sample consists of some 670,000 distinct CDR3 sequences, 9% to 15% of them appearing once. The sequencing here drew on PBMCs, taken on the day of the yellow fever booster vaccination. The receptors shown here come from a man aged 25 to 40 who received the YFV17D yellow fever vaccine. Each CDR3 is given with its conserved first and last residue. Fields, in order: J gene, D gene, clone size, V gene, CDR3 DNA, CDR3 protein. D genes are given only for firm matches. Clone size is stated in some rows and not others, as once, few, many or a class when expanded.

j_gene: TRBJ2-1
d_gene: .
abundance: few
v_gene: TRBV19
CDR3nt: TGTGCCAGTAGTATCGCAGGGTTCCACAATGAGCAGTTCTTC
CDR3aa: CASSIAGFHNEQFF

j_gene: TRBJ2-1
d_gene: .
abundance: few
v_gene: TRBV27
CDR3nt: TGTGCCAGTTTGGGTAGGGATTGGGGTGAGCAGTTCTTC
CDR3aa: CASLGRDWGEQFF

j_gene: TRBJ1-1
d_gene: .
abundance: few
v_gene: TRBV29-1
CDR3nt: TGCAGCGTCCACCACGGGGGGCTGAGGAACACTGAAGCTTTCTTT
CDR3aa: CSVHHGGLRNTEAFF

j_gene: TRBJ2-1
d_gene: .
abundance: .
v_gene: TRBV20-1
CDR3nt: TGCAGTGCCCCCGTGAGCAGGAGCTCCTACAATGAGCAGTTCTTC
CDR3aa: CSAPVSRSSYNEQFF

j_gene: TRBJ1-2
d_gene: .
abundance: many
v_gene: TRBV5-5
CDR3nt: TGTGCCAGCAGCCGCGCGGACTATGGCTACACCTTC
CDR3aa: CASSRADYGYTF

j_gene: TRBJ1-1
d_gene: .
abundance: few
v_gene: TRBV2
CDR3nt: TGTGCCAGCAGTGAAGGAGGTTCTTTCACTGAAGCTTTCTTT
CDR3aa: CASSEGGSFTEAFF

j_gene: TRBJ1-2
d_gene: .
abundance: .
v_gene: TRBV3-1
CDR3nt: TGTGCCAGCAGCCAAGGATCAGGACGGTATGGCTACACCTTC
CDR3aa: CASSQGSGRYGYTF

j_gene: TRBJ2-7
d_gene: .
abundance: .
v_gene: TRBV21-1
CDR3nt: TGTGCCAGCAGCAAAGTCAGCGAGCAGTACTTC
CDR3aa: CASSKVSEQYF

j_gene: TRBJ1-2
d_gene: .
abundance: many
v_gene: TRBV5-1
CDR3nt: TGCGCCAGCAGCTTAACAGGCTCCGCCTATGGCTACACCTTC
CDR3aa: CASSLTGSAYGYTF

j_gene: TRBJ2-7
d_gene: .
abundance: .
v_gene: TRBV7-9
CDR3nt: TGTGCCAGCAGCACCGGGACTCTCCCCTACGAGCAGTACTTC
CDR3aa: CASSTGTLPYEQYF

j_gene: TRBJ2-2
d_gene: .
abundance: few
v_gene: TRBV7-9
CDR3nt: TGTGCCAGCAGTAAAGCTGGCACCGGGGAGCTGTTTTTT
CDR3aa: CASSKAGTGELFF

j_gene: TRBJ2-3
d_gene: TRBD2
abundance: few
v_gene: TRBV6-1
CDR3nt: TGTGCCACGCACAATCTAGCGGGGGGCACAGATACGCAGTATTTT
CDR3aa: CATHNLAGGTDTQYF

j_gene: TRBJ2-5
d_gene: TRBD2
abundance: .
v_gene: TRBV19
CDR3nt: TGTGCCAGTAGTATAGTCGGGGGGCAAGAGACCCAGTACTTC
CDR3aa: CASSIVGGQETQYF

j_gene: TRBJ2-7
d_gene: TRBD2
abundance: .
v_gene: TRBV29-1
CDR3nt: TGCAGCGGGGGCGGGAGCTCCTACGAGCAGTACTTC
CDR3aa: CSGGGSSYEQYF

j_gene: TRBJ2-3
d_gene: TRBD2
abundance: .
v_gene: TRBV5-1
CDR3nt: TGCGCCAGCAGGCGGGAGGGTGGAGATACGCAGTATTTT
CDR3aa: CASRREGGDTQYF

j_gene: TRBJ2-4
d_gene: .
abundance: few
v_gene: TRBV10-3
CDR3nt: TGTGCCATCAGTGAGGGGACAGCGGGCAAAAACATTCAGTACTTC
CDR3aa: CAISEGTAGKNIQYF

j_gene: TRBJ2-1
d_gene: .
abundance: many
v_gene: TRBV15
CDR3nt: TGTGCCACCAGCGCCCGCAAAGGGGGGGGCTACAATGAGCAGTTCTTC
CDR3aa: CATSARKGGGYNEQFF

j_gene: TRBJ2-3
d_gene: TRBD2
abundance: .
v_gene: TRBV27
CDR3nt: TGTGCCAGCAGTTTGTCTCGGCTAGCGGGAGATACGCAGTATTTT
CDR3aa: CASSLSRLAGDTQYF

j_gene: TRBJ2-3
d_gene: .
abundance: few
v_gene: TRBV6-2/TRBV6-3
CDR3nt: TGTGCCAGCAGGGATGCTAGCGTCTACACAGATACGCAGTATTTT
CDR3aa: CASRDASVYTDTQYF

j_gene: TRBJ2-4
d_gene: TRBD2
abundance: few
v_gene: TRBV19
CDR3nt: TGTGCCACCTCTAGCCGCGGAACCGGGACTAGCGACCGACGGGCCAAAAACATTCAGTACTTC
CDR3aa: CATSSRGTGTSDRRAKNIQYF

j_gene: TRBJ2-1
d_gene: TRBD1
abundance: many
v_gene: TRBV28
CDR3nt: TGTGCCAGCAGTTTGAGTTCGCAGGGGGCGAAGGAGCAGTTCTTC
CDR3aa: CASSLSSQGAKEQFF

j_gene: TRBJ2-2
d_gene: .
abundance: .
v_gene: TRBV10-3
CDR3nt: TGTGCCATCAGTGTTGGACGGACGGCGAACACCGGGGAGCTGTTTTTT
CDR3aa: CAISVGRTANTGELFF

j_gene: TRBJ2-1
d_gene: TRBD1
abundance: .
v_gene: TRBV14
CDR3nt: TGTGCCAGCAGCCAAGACCGGGACAGGGAGCAGTTCTTC
CDR3aa: CASSQDRDREQFF

j_gene: TRBJ2-7
d_gene: TRBD2
abundance: .
v_gene: TRBV7-2
CDR3nt: TGTGCCAGCAGCCCGGGACTAGCGGGGTCGGGCGAGCAGTACTTC
CDR3aa: CASSPGLAGSGEQYF

j_gene: TRBJ2-1
d_gene: .
abundance: .
v_gene: TRBV6-1
CDR3nt: TGTGCCAGCAAGGAGGGTGCACAGGGCTACAATGAGCAGTTCTTC
CDR3aa: CASKEGAQGYNEQFF

j_gene: TRBJ1-2
d_gene: TRBD1
abundance: few
v_gene: TRBV30
CDR3nt: TGTGCCTGGAGCGGGACAGGGGTATATGGCTACACCTTC
CDR3aa: CAWSGTGVYGYTF

j_gene: TRBJ2-3
d_gene: TRBD2
abundance: .
v_gene: TRBV7-2
CDR3nt: TGTGCCAGCAGCCTAATGAATAGCGGGACTAGAGATACGCAGTATTTT
CDR3aa: CASSLMNSGTRDTQYF

j_gene: TRBJ2-3
d_gene: .
abundance: .
v_gene: TRBV18
CDR3nt: TGTGCCAGCTCACCTATCCCGTTAGATACGCAGTATTTT
CDR3aa: CASSPIPLDTQYF

j_gene: TRBJ1-4
d_gene: TRBD1
abundance: once
v_gene: TRBV4-3
CDR3nt: TGCGCCAGCAGCCAAAGGGACAGGGGGAACGAAAAACTGTTTTTT
CDR3aa: CASSQRDRGNEKLFF

j_gene: TRBJ2-1
d_gene: TRBD2
abundance: .
v_gene: TRBV5-6
CDR3nt: TGTGCCAGCAGCTTGGAGCGGAGGACTAGCGGGGGGTTATCCCGACCATTC
CDR3aa: CASSLERRTSGGLSRPF

j_gene: TRBJ1-1
d_gene: .
abundance: few
v_gene: TRBV29-1
CDR3nt: TGCAGCGTTGAAAACCAGGGGATGAACACTGAAGCTTTCTTT
CDR3aa: CSVENQGMNTEAFF

j_gene: TRBJ1-5
d_gene: .
abundance: few
v_gene: TRBV12-3/TRBV12-4
CDR3nt: TGTGCCAGCAGGCGGGCCCACAATCAGCCCCAGCATTTT
CDR3aa: CASRRAHNQPQHF

j_gene: TRBJ2-3
d_gene: TRBD2
abundance: many
v_gene: TRBV20-1
CDR3nt: TGCAGTGCTACCGCAGGACTAGCGGGAGGGACGCAGTATTTT
CDR3aa: CSATAGLAGGTQYF